This TCR beta chain was documented in a study of OX40 agonist ivuxolimab in advanced cancers. For the study at large: Patients in the trial were receiving intravenous ivuxolimab every 2 weeks, at doses of 0.01 to 10 mg/kg.

After removal of 6 bases from V and 5 bases from J, the junction contained 4 bases not matched to a gene. The germline CDR1 and CDR2 sequences are SGHRS and YFSETQ. CDR3 length: 13 amino acids. This clone was recorded once. Its specificity is not known. The protocol was immunoSEQ multiplex PCR, while the TCRdb copy is restricted to in-frame clones and leaves out a portion. The sample lists around 49,000 clones, about three quarters occurring once. Regarding the study as a whole: Researchers report that CD8+ T cells had, on average, more expanded clones than CD4+. Antigens targeted by the expanded peripheral T cells were not determined.

This specimen was CD4+ or CD8+ T cells sorted from blood, taken in a trial of the OX40 agonist ivuxolimab. J is TRBJ2-1 and V is TRBV5-1; 8 nucleotides agree with TRBD2. This clonotype was obtained from an adult with an advanced solid tumor such as melanoma, head and neck, liver or kidney cancer. This CDR3 reads CASKAGANNEQFF. CDR3 DNA sequence: TGCGCCAGCAAAGCGGGAGCGAACAATGAGCAGTTCTTC.